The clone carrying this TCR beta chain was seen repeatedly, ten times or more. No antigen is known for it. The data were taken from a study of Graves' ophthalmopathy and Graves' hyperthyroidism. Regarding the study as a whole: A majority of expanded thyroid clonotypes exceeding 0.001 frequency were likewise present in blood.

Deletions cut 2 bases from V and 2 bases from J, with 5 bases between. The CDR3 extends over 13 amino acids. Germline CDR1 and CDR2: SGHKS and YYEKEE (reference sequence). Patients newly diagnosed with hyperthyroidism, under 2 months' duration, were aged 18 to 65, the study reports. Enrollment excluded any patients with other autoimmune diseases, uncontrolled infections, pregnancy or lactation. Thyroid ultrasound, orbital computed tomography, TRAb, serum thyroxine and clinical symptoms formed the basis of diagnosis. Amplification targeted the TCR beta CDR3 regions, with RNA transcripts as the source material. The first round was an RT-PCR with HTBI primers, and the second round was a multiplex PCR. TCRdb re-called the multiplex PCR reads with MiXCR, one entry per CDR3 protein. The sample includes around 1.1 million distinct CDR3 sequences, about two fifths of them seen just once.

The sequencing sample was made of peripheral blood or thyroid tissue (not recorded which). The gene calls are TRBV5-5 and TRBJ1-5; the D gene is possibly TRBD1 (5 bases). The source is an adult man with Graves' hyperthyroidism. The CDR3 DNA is TGTGCCAGCAGCTTACAGGGCAATCAGCCCCAGCATTTT. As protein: CASSLQGNQPQHF.